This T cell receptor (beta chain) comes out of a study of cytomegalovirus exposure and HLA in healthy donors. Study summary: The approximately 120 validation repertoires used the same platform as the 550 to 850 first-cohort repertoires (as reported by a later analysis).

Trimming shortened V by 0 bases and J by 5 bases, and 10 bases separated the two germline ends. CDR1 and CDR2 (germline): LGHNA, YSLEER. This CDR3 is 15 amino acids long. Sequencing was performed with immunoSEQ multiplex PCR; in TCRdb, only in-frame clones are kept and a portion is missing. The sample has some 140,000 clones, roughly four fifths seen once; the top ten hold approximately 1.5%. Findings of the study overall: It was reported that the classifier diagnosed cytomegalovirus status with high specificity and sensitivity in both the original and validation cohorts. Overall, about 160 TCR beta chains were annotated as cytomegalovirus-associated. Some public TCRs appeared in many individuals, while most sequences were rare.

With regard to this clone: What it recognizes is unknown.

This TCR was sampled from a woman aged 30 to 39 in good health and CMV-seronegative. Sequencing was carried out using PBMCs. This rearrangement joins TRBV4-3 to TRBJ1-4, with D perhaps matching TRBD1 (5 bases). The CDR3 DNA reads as TGCGCCAGCAGCCAAGATGAGGCAGGGAATGAAAAACTGTTTTTT. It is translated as CASSQDEAGNEKLFF.